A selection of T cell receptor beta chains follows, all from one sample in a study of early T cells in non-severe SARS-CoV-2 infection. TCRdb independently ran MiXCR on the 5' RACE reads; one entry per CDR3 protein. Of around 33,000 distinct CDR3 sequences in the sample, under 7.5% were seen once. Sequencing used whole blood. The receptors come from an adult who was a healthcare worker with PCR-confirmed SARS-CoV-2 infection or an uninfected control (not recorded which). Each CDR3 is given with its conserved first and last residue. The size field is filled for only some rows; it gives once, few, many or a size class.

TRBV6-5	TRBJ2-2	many	CASSPRDINTGELFF
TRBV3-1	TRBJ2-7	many	CASSRTMSSYEQYF
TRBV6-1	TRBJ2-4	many	CASSEALGAGVLAKNIQYF
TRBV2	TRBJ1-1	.	CASKGNTEAFF
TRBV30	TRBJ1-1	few	CAWSSGFGGSNTEAFF
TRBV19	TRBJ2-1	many	CASSPAGGGNEQFF
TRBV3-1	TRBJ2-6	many	CASSLRSGANVLTF
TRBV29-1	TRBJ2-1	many	CSVEGRAVGSAGNEQFF
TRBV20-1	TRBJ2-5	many	CSAPSGTQETQYF
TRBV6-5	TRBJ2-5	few	CASSMTGPRTQYF
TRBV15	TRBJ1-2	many	CATSSVSGGYGYTF
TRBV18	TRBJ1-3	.	CASSPQRGSGNTIYF
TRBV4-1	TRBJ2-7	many	CASSSPGRGEQYF
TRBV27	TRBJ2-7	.	CASSLSSGTQHEQYF
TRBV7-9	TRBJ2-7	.	CASSSTRGQPYEQYF
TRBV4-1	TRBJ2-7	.	CASSQERLAGAADEQYF
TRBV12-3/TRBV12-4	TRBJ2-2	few	CASTPGGLGTGELFF
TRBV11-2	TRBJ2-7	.	CASSLRRDTKAYEQYF
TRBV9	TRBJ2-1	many	CASSEGAGHNEQFF
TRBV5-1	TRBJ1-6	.	CASQQQGVGSPLHF
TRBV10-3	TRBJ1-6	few	CAISPGGTGDSPLHF
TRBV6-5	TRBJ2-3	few	CASRLGTGYTDTQYF
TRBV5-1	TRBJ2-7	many	CASSFGGGSYEQYF
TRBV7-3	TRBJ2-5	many	CASSLEAGALQETQYF
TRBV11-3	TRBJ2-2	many	CASSAGGVDTGELFF
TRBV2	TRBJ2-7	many	CASSEARLWPPYEQYF
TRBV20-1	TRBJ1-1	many	CSARARGQGIWDTEAFF
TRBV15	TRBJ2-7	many	CATSRLVGLDSYEQYF
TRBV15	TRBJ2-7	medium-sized	CATSTYGGEEQYF
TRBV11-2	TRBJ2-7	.	CASSFLVDRYEQYF
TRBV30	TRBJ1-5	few	CAWTTNSNQPQHF
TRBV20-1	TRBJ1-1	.	CSARDRDTDPEAFF
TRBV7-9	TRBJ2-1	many	CASSLSFGTGEDEQFF
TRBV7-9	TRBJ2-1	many	CASSRSGPGVKDEQFF
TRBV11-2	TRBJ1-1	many	CASSHWDSLNTEAFF
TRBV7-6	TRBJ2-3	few	CASTRGREDTQYF
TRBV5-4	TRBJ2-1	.	CASSVGTSRDEQFF
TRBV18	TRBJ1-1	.	CASSPLEIDTEAFF
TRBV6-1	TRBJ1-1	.	CASSAMGAPGGTEAFF
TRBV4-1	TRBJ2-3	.	CASSSDRGPQPTDTQYF
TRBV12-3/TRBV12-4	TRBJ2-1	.	CASSPKGLAYNEQFF
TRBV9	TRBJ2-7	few	CASSVDILPYEQYF